The 4 T cell receptor beta chains below were found in one sample sequenced in a study of cytomegalovirus exposure and HLA in healthy donors. The PCR employed 60 Vbeta primers together with 13 Jbeta primers. The repertoire was sequenced with immunoSEQ multiplex PCR; TCRdb's copy has only in-frame clones and lacks some. Its listing shows roughly 150,000 clones. The sample taken for sequencing was PBMCs. Receptors were obtained from a woman aged 50 to 65 in good health and CMV-seronegative.

This chain joins TRBV5-1 and TRBJ2-5; 7 bases line up with TRBD1. J was trimmed by 2 bases and V by 4 bases; bases with no gene match: 8. Germline V lookup: CDR1 SGHRS, CDR2 YFSETQ. This CDR3 has 15 amino acids. CDR3 coding DNA: TGCGCCAGCAGCCCAGGGACAGTCCAGCAAGAGACCCAGTACTTC. Its protein is CASSPGTVQQETQYF.

The V call is TRBV4-3, the J call TRBJ2-7; 8 bases agree with TRBD2. V gave up 2 bases and J gave up 3 bases; unmatched junction bases: 3. Germline lookup yields CDR1 LGHNA and CDR2 YSLEER. There are 14 residues in the CDR3. The CDR3 DNA reads as TGCGCCAGCAGCCAACCGGGACTAGACTACGAGCAGTACTTC. This encodes CASSQPGLDYEQYF.

Here the CDR3 reads CASSQGRGGRAGDEQYF. The DNA of the CDR3 is TGCGCCAGCAGCCAAGGTCGAGGGGGTAGGGCTGGGGACGAGCAGTACTTC. The chain has TRBV4-1 and TRBJ2-7; possible D gene TRBD1, 6 bases. This CDR3 contains 17 residues. In germline, CDR1 is MGHRA, CDR2 YSYEKL. The V end was cut by 1 base, the J end by 5 bases, with 21 bases between.

This sequence joins TRBV28 and TRBJ2-5; 8 bases line up with TRBD2. This CDR3 comprises 16 residues. J was trimmed by 5 bases and V by 8 bases; bases with no gene match: 16. Germline loops: CDR1 MDHEN, CDR2 SYDVKM. The CDR3 loop reads CASSPGGGDWEETQYF. The DNA of the CDR3 is TGTGCCAGCTCCCCGGGGGGGGGTGATTGGGAGGAGACCCAGTACTTC.